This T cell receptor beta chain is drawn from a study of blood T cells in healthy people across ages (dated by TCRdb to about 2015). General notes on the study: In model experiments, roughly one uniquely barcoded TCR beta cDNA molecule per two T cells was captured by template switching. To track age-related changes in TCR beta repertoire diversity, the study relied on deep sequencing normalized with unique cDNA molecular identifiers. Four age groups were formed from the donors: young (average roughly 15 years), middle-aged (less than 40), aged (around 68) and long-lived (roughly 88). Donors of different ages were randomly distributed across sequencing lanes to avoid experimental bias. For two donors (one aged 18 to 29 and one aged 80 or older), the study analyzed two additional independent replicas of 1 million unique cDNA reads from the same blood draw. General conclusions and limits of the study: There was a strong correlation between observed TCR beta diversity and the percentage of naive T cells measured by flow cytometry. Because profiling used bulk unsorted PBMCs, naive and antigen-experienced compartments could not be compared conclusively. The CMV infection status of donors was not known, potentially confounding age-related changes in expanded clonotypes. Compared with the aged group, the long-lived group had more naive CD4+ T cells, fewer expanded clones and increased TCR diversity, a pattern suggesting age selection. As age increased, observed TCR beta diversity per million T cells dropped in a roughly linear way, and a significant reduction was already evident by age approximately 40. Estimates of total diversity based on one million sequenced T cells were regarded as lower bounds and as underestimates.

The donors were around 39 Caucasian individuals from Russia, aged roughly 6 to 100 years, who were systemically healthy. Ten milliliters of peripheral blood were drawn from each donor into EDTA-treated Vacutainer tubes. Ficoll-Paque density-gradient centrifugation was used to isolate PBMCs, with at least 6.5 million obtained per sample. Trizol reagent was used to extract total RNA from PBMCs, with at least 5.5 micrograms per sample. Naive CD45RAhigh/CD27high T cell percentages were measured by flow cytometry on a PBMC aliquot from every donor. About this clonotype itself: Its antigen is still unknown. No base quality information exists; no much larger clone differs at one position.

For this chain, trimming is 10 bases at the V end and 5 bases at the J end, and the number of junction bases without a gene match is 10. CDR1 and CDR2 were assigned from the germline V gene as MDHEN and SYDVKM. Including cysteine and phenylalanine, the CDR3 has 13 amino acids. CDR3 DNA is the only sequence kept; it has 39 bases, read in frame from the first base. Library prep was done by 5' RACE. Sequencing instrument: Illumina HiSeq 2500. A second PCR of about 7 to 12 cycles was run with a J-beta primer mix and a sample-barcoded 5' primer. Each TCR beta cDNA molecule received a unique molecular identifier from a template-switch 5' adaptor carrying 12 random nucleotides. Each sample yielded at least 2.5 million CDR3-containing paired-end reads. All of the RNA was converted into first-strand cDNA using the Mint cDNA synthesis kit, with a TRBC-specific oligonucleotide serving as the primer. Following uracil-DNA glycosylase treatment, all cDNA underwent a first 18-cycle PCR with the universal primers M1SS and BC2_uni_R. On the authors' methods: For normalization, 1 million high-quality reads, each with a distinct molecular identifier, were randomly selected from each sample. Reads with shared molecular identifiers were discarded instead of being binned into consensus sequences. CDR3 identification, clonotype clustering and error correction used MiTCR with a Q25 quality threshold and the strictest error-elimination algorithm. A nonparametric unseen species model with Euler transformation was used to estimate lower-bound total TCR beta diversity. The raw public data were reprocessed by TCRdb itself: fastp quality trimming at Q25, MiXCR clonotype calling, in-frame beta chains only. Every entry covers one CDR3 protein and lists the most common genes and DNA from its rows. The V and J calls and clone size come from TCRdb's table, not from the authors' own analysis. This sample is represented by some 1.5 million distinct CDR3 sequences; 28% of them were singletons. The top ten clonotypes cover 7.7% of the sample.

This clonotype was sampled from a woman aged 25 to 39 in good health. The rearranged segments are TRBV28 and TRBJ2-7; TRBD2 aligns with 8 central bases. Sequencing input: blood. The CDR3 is CAITGGDRNEQYF. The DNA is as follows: TGTGCCATCACCGGGGGGGACCGGAACGAGCAGTACTTC.